This TCR beta chain was obtained from a study of T-cell reconstitution after alpha-beta-depleted transplantation in children. Overall study findings and caveats: Some patients' high day-60 TCRbeta diversity was attributed to recipient cells surviving conditioning. Most T-cell counts and diversity one year after the transplant came from T cells that were newly produced. Where alpha-beta T cells came from about two months after transplant was reportedly several hundred expanded graft clones.

V was pared by 10 bases and J by 0 bases, with 7 bases of the junction left unmatched. The CDR3 extends over 16 amino acids. Germline V lookup: CDR1 SNHLY, CDR2 FYNNEI. TCRbeta library construction was performed incorporating unique molecular identifiers. MiXCR, run by TCRdb on the PCR reads, gives a single entry per CDR3 protein. The sample holds hundreds of thousands of distinct CDR3 sequences; about an eighth are singletons and the top ten take about 2.2%. This clonotype was counted between two and nine times. Its antigen is undetermined. V and J are TRBV2 and TRBJ2-1, with 12 bases aligning to TRBD2. The material was PBMCs, mostly from graft donor cells, obtained 360 days after TCRalphabeta/CD19-depleted stem cell transplant. The clonotype originates from a male patient between 10 and 17 years old who had a stem cell transplant for acute myeloid leukemia, so the T cells may come from the graft donor. CDR3 nucleotide sequence: TGTGCCAACCCTAGCGGGAGGGGGAGCTCCTACAATGAGCAGTTCTTC. The encoded protein is CANPSGRGSSYNEQFF.